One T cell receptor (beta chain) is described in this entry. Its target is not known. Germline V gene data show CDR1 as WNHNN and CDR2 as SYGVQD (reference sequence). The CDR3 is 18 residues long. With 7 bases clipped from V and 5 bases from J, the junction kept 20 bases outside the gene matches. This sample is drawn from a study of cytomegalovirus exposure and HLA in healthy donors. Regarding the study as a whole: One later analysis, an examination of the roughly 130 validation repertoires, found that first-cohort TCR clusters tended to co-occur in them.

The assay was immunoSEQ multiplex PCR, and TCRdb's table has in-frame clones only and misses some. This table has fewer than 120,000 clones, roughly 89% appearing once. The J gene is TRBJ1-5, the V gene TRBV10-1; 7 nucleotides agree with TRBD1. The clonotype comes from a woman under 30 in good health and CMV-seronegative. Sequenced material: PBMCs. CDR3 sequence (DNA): TGCGCCAGCAAGGGGGCGGGGGGCGCGTCTTTGAAAGATCAGCCCCAGCATTTT. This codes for CASKGAGGASLKDQPQHF.